This T cell receptor (beta chain) stems from a study of blood T cells in healthy people across ages. Regarding this clonotype: Its antigen is unknown.

Each sample used at least 6.5 million PBMCs. Study-wide points: A greater number of naive CD4+ cells and higher diversity distinguished long-lived donors from aged donors. Strongly correlated with naive T cell percentage was TCR beta diversity.

Primed by a sample-barcoded 5' primer and a J-beta primer mix, a second PCR proceeded for about 6 to 11 cycles. A template-switch adaptor with 12 random nucleotides tagged each cDNA molecule. Using its own MiXCR run on the 5' RACE reads, TCRdb lists one record per CDR3 protein. The data hold over 600,000 distinct CDR3 sequences, with 40% to 50% observed a single time. Germline loops: CDR1 LGHNA, CDR2 YNFKEQ. The CDR3 runs 15 residues. This clonotype originated in a man older than 75 in good health. The sample consisted of blood. This sequence joins TRBV4-2 and TRBJ2-4; D is unresolved. The J call is in doubt because the DNA end fits TRBJ2-7 better. This CDR3 is CASSQGAKTSYEQYF. The CDR3 nucleotides are TGTGCCAGCAGCCAAGGGGCTAAGACTTCCTACGAGCAGTACTTC.